This T cell receptor (beta chain) is from a study of molecular identifiers for immune sequencing clone quantification. Study findings and constraints: Beyond 20 RNA copies, clones held over 99% of effector molecules, compared with under 1% in naive cells.

A remark on this clonotype: Its antigen is undetermined.

Germline CDR1 MNHEY, CDR2 SVGEGT. With 0 bases removed from V and 4 bases from J, the gap between germline ends came to 13 bases. The CDR3 contains 16 residues. TCRdb re-called the PCR reads through MiXCR, storing one row per CDR3 protein. The data hold roughly 100,000 distinct CDR3 sequences, with 35% observed a single time. The sample was naive CD8+ T cells from blood, with Jurkat cell RNA spiked in. Specified subset: FACS-sorted CD8+CD4-CCR7+CD45RA+ naive T cells. The receptor's source is a human donor in good health. Some libraries in this study had Jurkat cell RNA spiked in. The rearrangement joins TRBV6-2 or TRBV6-3 to TRBJ1-5; D ambiguous. CDR3 DNA sequence: TGTGCCAGCAGTTACTCGAAGTACCATCGTAATCAGCCCCAGCATTTT. Residues: CASSYSKYHRNQPQHF.